Listed here is a single T cell receptor (beta chain). The germline V and J ends were trimmed by 2 bases and 0 bases, with 12 bases remaining between them. Germline-derived CDR1 and CDR2 are MNHEY and SMNVEV (reference sequence). The CDR3 totals 16 residues. Genomic DNA (from each subset) was split evenly across several immunoSEQ plates. Original processing notes: Junction-only sequences without quality scores came from ImmunoSEQ, so filtering differed. TCRdb's table, derived via immunoSEQ multiplex PCR, lists solely in-frame clones and lacks some. Clone size and V and J calls were adopted from that table, with D and trimming inferred from the DNA. The table shows over 2 million clones, with roughly 90% occurring only once. This entry is derived from a study of shared clonotypes between healthy human individuals. The authors divided CD4+ cells into CD45RA+ naive and CD45RA-negative memory subsets.

The rearrangement joins TRBV27 to TRBJ2-3; the D is unclear. The receptor was isolated from a man aged 18 to 35 in good health. Some clones in this sample may be carry-over from other donors' samples. The specimen was naive CD4+ T cells from PBMCs. The subset was: CD45RA+ positively selected. The CDR3 region is CASSLRALTSTDTQYF. CDR3 sequence (DNA): TGTGCCAGCAGTTTACGGGCCCTTACTAGCACAGATACGCAGTATTTT.